The clone carrying this TCR beta chain was detected ten times or more. Its antigen is undetermined. UMIs and sample barcodes were carried by the TCR alpha and TCR beta cDNA libraries that 5'RACE produced using constant-segment primers. TCRdb itself ran the 5' RACE reads through MiXCR, one entry per CDR3 protein. The profile shows fewer than 75,000 distinct CDR3 sequences, 12% of them singletons. This sample is part of a study of T-cell memory formation after mild COVID-19. The CDR3 contains 15 residues. Germline assignment: CDR1 SGHRS and CDR2 YFSETQ. Trimming cost V 1 base and J 8 bases; bases outside gene matches: 7. Study-level results: Pre-infection memory contained some responding clones, which suggested that cross-reactive memory had joined.

This receptor was taken from a man between 18 and 35 years old who had mild COVID-19 (a few samples of this study predate the infection). Cell type and time point are not known. The sample consisted of PBMCs or a T cell subset sorted from them (not recorded which). The rearrangement joins TRBV5-1 to TRBJ2-3; 10 nucleotides match TRBD2. The CDR3 sequence is CASSLSGGADITQYF. The CDR3 bases are TGCGCCAGCAGCTTGAGCGGGGGGGCCGATATTACGCAGTATTTT.